This TCR beta chain was captured by sequencing in a study of blood T cells in healthy people across ages. Study-level points and caveats: Because sorting was not performed, PBMCs prevented conclusive naive versus antigen-experienced comparison.

This clonotype has only a few counts. Its antigen remains unidentified. The second PCR ran roughly 7 to 11 cycles with a sample-barcoded 5' primer and J-beta primers. TCRdb called the 5' RACE reads again in MiXCR, with one record for every CDR3 protein. Here the sample spans 500,000 to 650,000 distinct CDR3 sequences, about 26% being singletons. The CDR3 length is 14 residues. V lost 7 bases to trimming and J lost 0 bases; unmatched junction nucleotides: 5. These data are also associated with another study on T cells of mothers and their children.

Material for sequencing was blood. The receptor was isolated from a boy under 10 years old in good health. The chain recombines TRBV12-3 or TRBV12-4 with TRBJ1-1, with 7 bases that match TRBD1. The CDR3, as DNA: TGTGCCAGCACCCAGGGGGGAATGAACACTGAAGCTTTCTTT. Protein: CASTQGGMNTEAFF.